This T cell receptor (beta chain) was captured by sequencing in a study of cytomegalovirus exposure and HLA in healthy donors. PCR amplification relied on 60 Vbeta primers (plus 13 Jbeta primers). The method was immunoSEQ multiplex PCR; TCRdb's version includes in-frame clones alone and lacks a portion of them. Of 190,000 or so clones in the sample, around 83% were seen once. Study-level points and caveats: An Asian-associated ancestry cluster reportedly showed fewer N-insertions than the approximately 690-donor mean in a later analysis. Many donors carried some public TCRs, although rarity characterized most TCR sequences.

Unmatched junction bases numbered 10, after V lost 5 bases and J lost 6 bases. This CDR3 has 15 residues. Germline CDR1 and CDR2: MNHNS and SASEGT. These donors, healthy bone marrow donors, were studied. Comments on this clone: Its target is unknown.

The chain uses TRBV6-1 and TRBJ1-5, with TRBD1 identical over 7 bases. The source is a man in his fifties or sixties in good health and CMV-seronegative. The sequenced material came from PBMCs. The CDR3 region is CASSLTSQGRQPQHF. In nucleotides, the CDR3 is TGTGCCAGCAGTCTAACATCACAGGGGCGTCAGCCCCAGCATTTT.